The text below deals with one T cell receptor (beta chain). The V end lost 5 bases, the J end lost 0 bases, and 7 bases lay between the germline ends. Germline V gives CDR1 PRHDT, CDR2 FYEKMQ (reference sequence). The CDR3 is 13 amino acids. Produced via immunoSEQ multiplex PCR; TCRdb's table is partial and in-frame only. The sample has approximately 400,000 clones; over 80% are singletons. This sample stems from a study of blood T cell repertoires in COVID-19. The rearrangement uses TRBV13 and TRBJ1-1; D gene unclear. Input material: PBMCs or T cells enriched from blood (not recorded which). This sequence originates from a woman between 50 and 59 years old who had recovered from COVID-19. In DNA, the CDR3 is TGTGCCAGCAGCCCTTTAATGAACACTGAAGCTTTCTTT. It is translated as CASSPLMNTEAFF.